The 9 T cell receptor beta chains listed next were all sequenced from one sample in a study of a mutant IDH1 vaccine in newly diagnosed glioma. This sample's time point: week 35, safety follow-up. Vaccinated patients received 300 ug of mutant IDH1 20-mer peptide per dose, with topical imiquimod. The table came from immunoSEQ multiplex PCR; TCRdb's copy has only in-frame clones and leaves some out. The profile shows just over 65,000 clones, less than 90% of them singletons. Their antigen targets remain unknown. The sequences come from PBMCs, collected from a glioma patient whose treatment included an IDH1 peptide vaccine. These TCRs come from a man younger than 35 with glioma.

This clone occurred a few times. The chain has TRBV30 and TRBJ1-5, with D perhaps matching TRBD1 (5 bases). Germline CDR1 is GTSNPN and CDR2 is SVGIG (reference sequence). The V end was cut by 3 bases, the J end by 4 bases, with 10 bases between. The length of the CDR3 is 13 residues. CDR3 DNA: TGTGCCTGGAGAAAGAGGGGTAATCAGCCCCAGCATTTT. It yields the protein CAWRKRGNQPQHF.

The chain employs TRBV5-4 and TRBJ2-2, with TRBD2 as a possible D gene (6 bases). Germline V gene lookup returns CDR1 SGHNT and CDR2 YYREEE (reference sequence). With 4 bases removed from V and 3 bases from J, the gap between germline ends came to 13 bases. This CDR3 contains 15 residues. CDR3 bases: TGTGCCAGCAGCGGCGGGGACTTGGACACCGGGGAGCTGTTTTTT. Protein sequence: CASSGGDLDTGELFF. Complete variable domain (other parts from reference TRBV5-4 and TRBJ2-2): ETGVTQSPTHLIKTRGQQVTLRCSSQSGHNTVSWYQQALGQGPQFIFQYYREEENGRGNFPPRFSGLQFPNYSSELNVNALELDDSALYLCASSGGDLDTGELFFGEGSRLTVL.

The V call is TRBV11-3, the J call TRBJ2-7; TRBD2 matches 7 bases. V shed 5 bases, J shed 2 bases, and the junction held 3 bases outside the gene matches. Germline CDR1 reads SGHNT; CDR2 reads YENEEA. This CDR3 region has 13 residues. In DNA, the CDR3 is TGTGCCAGCAGCGCTAGCGGAACCTACGAGCAGTACTTC. It encodes CASSASGTYEQYF.

This clone was observed a handful of times. CDR3 sequence (DNA): TGTGCCAGTAGTATAGGAACAGCTGGCACTGAAGCTTTCTTT. This encodes CASSIGTAGTEAFF. V is TRBV19 and J is TRBJ1-1, with D unresolved. Trimming removed 1 base at V and 4 bases at J, with 10 bases between. The germline CDR1 and CDR2 sequences are LNHDA and SQIVND (reference sequence). The CDR3 is made up of 14 amino acids. The variable domain in full, with the rest retrieved from reference TRBV19 and TRBJ1-1, is DGGITQSPKYLFRKEGQNVTLSCEQNLNHDAMYWYRQDPGQGLRLIYYSQIVNDFQKGDIAEGYSVSREKKESFPLTVTSAQKNPTAFYLCASSIGTAGTEAFFGQGTRLTVV.

The chain links TRBV6-1 to TRBJ1-1, with a tentative D call TRBD1 (5 bases). There are 15 residues in the CDR3. Between the trimmed V and J ends, which lost 7 bases and 4 bases, there was a span of 19 bases. The germline V gene has CDR1 MNHNS and CDR2 SASEGT. The CDR3 nucleotides read TGTGCCAGCACCAGGGATACAGTGGGGGTCACTGAAGCTTTCTTT. This codes for CASTRDTVGVTEAFF.

The rearrangement links TRBV7-8 to TRBJ2-7, with D possibly called TRBD1 or TRBD2 (6 bases each). Trimming shortened V by 1 base and J by 4 bases, and 11 bases separated the two germline ends. The CDR3 loop spans 14 amino acids. From germline, CDR1 is SGHVS and CDR2 FQNEAQ. The CDR3 coding sequence is TGTGCCAGCAGCTTAGGTAGGGGGGCTTACGAGCAGTACTTC. This encodes CASSLGRGAYEQYF.

The chain has TRBV19 and TRBJ2-1; maybe TRBD2 (7 bases). Germline values: CDR1 LNHDA, CDR2 SQIVND (reference sequence). The CDR3 is 12 residues long. Trimming stripped 3 bases from V and 14 bases from J, with 14 bases between. The chain's CDR3 is CASSIGGAEKFF. CDR3 bases: TGTGCCAGTAGTATTGGGGGGGCCGAGAAGTTCTTC.

CDR3 DNA sequence: TGTGCCAGCAGTGGGGTCAGGGAGCTGTTTTTT. Translated, it gives CASSGVRELFF. The chain is built from TRBV2 and TRBJ2-2; D gene unclear. The CDR3 is 11 residues long. Trimming left V 4 bases short and J 9 bases short, with 6 bases between. Germline V CDR1 and CDR2: SNHLY, FYNNEI.

V is TRBV18 and J is TRBJ2-2; D is unresolved. V shed 0 bases and J shed 6 bases, with 8 bases lying between them. The CDR3 has 14 residues. The germline V gene has CDR1 KGHSH and CDR2 LQKENI. As DNA, the CDR3 is TGTGCCAGCTCACCACCGGGCGGTTCCGGGGAGCTGTTTTTT. Protein sequence: CASSPPGGSGELFF. Full variable domain (missing parts from reference TRBV18 and TRBJ2-2): NAGVMQNPRHLVRRRGQEARLRCSPMKGHSHVYWYRQLPEEGLKFMVYLQKENIIDESGMPKERFSAEFPKEGPSILRIQQVVRGDSAAYFCASSPPGGSGELFFGEGSRLTVL.